A single sample gave rise to the 5 T cell receptor beta chains below, sequenced in a study of blood T cell repertoires in COVID-19. Profiling relied on immunoSEQ multiplex PCR, and the TCRdb table lists in-frame clones only, not all of them. Of roughly 80,000 clones in the sample, around 84% are singletons; the top ten hold 3% to 4%. The material sequenced was peripheral blood. The receptor set was obtained from a man aged 50 or older with acute or convalescent COVID-19.

In this sample, this clone turned up a few times. The chain combines TRBV24-1 with TRBJ2-1; D gene unclear. The V and J ends lost 1 base and 9 bases respectively, with 9 bases between them. The germline gives CDR1 KGHDR, CDR2 SFDVKD. The CDR3 spans 13 residues. CDR3 sequence: CATSDLSVREQFF. CDR3 sequence (DNA): TGTGCCACCAGTGATTTATCAGTACGTGAGCAGTTCTTC.

The V and J genes are TRBV6-5 and TRBJ1-6, with D maybe TRBD1 (6 bases). Trimming cost V 5 bases and J 7 bases, with 15 bases left between them. Per germline, CDR1 MNHEY and CDR2 SVGAGI. The CDR3 sequence is 15 residues long. The CDR3 nucleotides read TGTGCCAGCAGTCTCAGGGGCCACGGGAATTCACCCCTCCACTTT. Residues: CASSLRGHGNSPLHF.

The CDR3 region has the DNA TGTGCCAGCAGTACTAGCGGGGGGTATACGCAGTATTTT. This sequence encodes CASSTSGGYTQYF. This rearrangement joins TRBV7-2 to TRBJ2-3; 12 bases fit TRBD2. CDR1 and CDR2 (germline): SGHTA, FQGNSA. The CDR3 runs 13 residues. V shed 6 bases and J 7 bases; nucleotides not matched to a gene: 2.

The sample holds one count of this clone. The chain recombines TRBV3-1 (or the pseudogene TRBV3-2) with TRBJ2-7; TRBD1 might be the D (6 bases). The germline V and J ends were trimmed by 2 bases and 4 bases, with 15 bases remaining between them. From germline, CDR1 is LGHDT and CDR2 YNNKEL (reference sequence). The CDR3 runs to 15 residues. For the CDR3, the DNA is TGTGCCAGCAGCCAAACTCGGGACATTAGATACGAGCAGTACTTC. Its translation: CASSQTRDIRYEQYF.

The V and J genes are TRBV30 and TRBJ1-3; D ambiguous. V was trimmed by 3 bases and J by 0 bases, leaving 9 bases between them. CDR3 size: 14 residues. CDR1 and CDR2 from the germline V gene are GTSNPN and SVGIG (reference sequence). CDR3 in amino acids: CAWSLERSGNTIYF. In DNA form, the CDR3 reads TGTGCCTGGAGCCTAGAACGCTCTGGAAACACCATATATTTT.